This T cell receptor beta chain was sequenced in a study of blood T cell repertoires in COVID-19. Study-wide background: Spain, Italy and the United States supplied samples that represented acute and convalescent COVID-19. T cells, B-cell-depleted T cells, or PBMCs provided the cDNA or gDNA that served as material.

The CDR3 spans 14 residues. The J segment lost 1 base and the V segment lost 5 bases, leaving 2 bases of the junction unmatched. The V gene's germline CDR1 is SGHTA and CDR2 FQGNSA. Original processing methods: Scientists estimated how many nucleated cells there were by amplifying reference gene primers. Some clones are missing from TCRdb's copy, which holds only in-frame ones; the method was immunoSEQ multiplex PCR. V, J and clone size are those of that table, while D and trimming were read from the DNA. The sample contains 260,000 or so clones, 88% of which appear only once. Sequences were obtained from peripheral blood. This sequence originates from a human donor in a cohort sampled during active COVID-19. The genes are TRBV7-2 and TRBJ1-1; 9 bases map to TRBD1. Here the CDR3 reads CASSRDRENTEAFF. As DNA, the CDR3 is TGTGCCAGCAGCAGGGACAGGGAGAACACTGAAGCTTTCTTT.